A selection of T cell receptor beta chains follows, all from one sample in a study of cytomegalovirus exposure and HLA in healthy donors. Sequencing used immunoSEQ multiplex PCR; TCRdb keeps in-frame clones, though not all of them. The repertoire holds roughly 120,000 clones, with approximately 80% as singletons. The sequenced material came from PBMCs. These receptor sequences come from a woman aged 40 to 49 in good health and CMV-seropositive. Both conserved end residues are part of each CDR3. The D gene is left open where the match is weak. The size of a clone is reported for some rows only, either as once, few or many, or as a class for expanded clones.

len,d_gene,abundance,v_gene,j_gene,CDR3nt,CDR3aa
15,.,.,TRBV9,TRBJ2-1,TGTGCCAGCAGCGTAGCCGAGGGTCAATACAATGAGCAGTTCTTC,CASSVAEGQYNEQFF
13,TRBD1,.,TRBV18,TRBJ1-2,TGTGCCAGCTCCCCAACAGGGGGCGATGGCTACACCTTC,CASSPTGGDGYTF
16,.,once,TRBV4-2,TRBJ2-3,TGTGCCAGCAACGGGGGCGGGGGCGCGGGATCAGATACGCAGTATTTT,CASNGGGGAGSDTQYF
15,TRBD1,.,TRBV2,TRBJ1-5,TGTGCCAGCAGCCGGACAGGGGGCGGCAATCAGCCCCAGCATTTT,CASSRTGGGNQPQHF
16,.,.,TRBV12-1,TRBJ2-7,TGTGCCAACCCGGGTAGCGGGAGGGCGTTGGTCGACGAGCAGTACTTC,CANPGSGRALVDEQYF
15,TRBD2,once,TRBV5-4,TRBJ2-7,TGTGCCAGCAGCTCAAGGGGACTAATTTCCTACGAGCAGTACTTC,CASSSRGLISYEQYF
13,.,few,TRBV28,TRBJ2-5,TGTGCCAGCAGTTTCTTAGAACAAGAGACCCAGTACTTC,CASSFLEQETQYF
16,TRBD2,.,TRBV7-9,TRBJ2-7,TGTGCCAGCAGCTTAATAGCGGGAGGGCCCTCCTACGAGCAGTACTTC,CASSLIAGGPSYEQYF
14,TRBD2,.,TRBV6-5,TRBJ2-7,TGTGCCAGCAGTGTTAGCGGGAGGGCCTCCGAGCAGTACTTC,CASSVSGRASEQYF
18,TRBD2,.,TRBV7-2,TRBJ2-1,TGTGCCAGCAGCGGGGGCGTTGGCGGGGGGAGCTCCTACAATGAGCAGTTCTTC,CASSGGVGGGSSYNEQFF
15,TRBD2,.,TRBV7-3,TRBJ2-1,TGTGCCAGCAGCCAATCTAGCGGGGCCCTCAATGAGCAGTTCTTC,CASSQSSGALNEQFF
15,TRBD1,.,TRBV4-1,TRBJ2-1,TGCGCCAGCAGCCGCGACAGGGGGCCCTACAATGAGCAGTTCTTC,CASSRDRGPYNEQFF
17,.,few,TRBV28,TRBJ2-3,TGTGCCAGCAGCAAAACCTCACGCGGTCTAAGCACAGATACGCAGTATTTT,CASSKTSRGLSTDTQYF
14,.,.,TRBV19,TRBJ2-1,TGTGCCACCTCTAGCGTCAGCTCCTACAATGAGCAGTTCTTC,CATSSVSSYNEQFF
13,.,.,TRBV5-1,TRBJ2-1,TGCGCCAGCAGCTTGGTTCGGGAAGATGAGCAGTTCTTC,CASSLVREDEQFF
13,.,few,TRBV30,TRBJ2-5,TGTGCCTGGGATGACACCCATGGGGAGACCCAGTACTTC,CAWDDTHGETQYF